A selection of T cell receptor beta chains follows, all from one sample in a study of control samples from healthy donors and cancer patients. Only in-frame clones appear in the TCRdb table, and some are missing; sequencing was by immunoSEQ multiplex PCR. This table holds about 85,000 clones, about nine tenths found once. Sequenced input: blood. These receptors originate from a young woman in good health. Each CDR3 is given with its conserved first and last residue. Fields, in order: J gene, clone size, D gene, V gene, CDR3 protein, CDR3 DNA. A D gene is named only where the DNA matches it firmly. Expanded clones are given a class, and other clones once, few, many or no size at all.

>TRBJ1-2|few|.|TRBV19
CASSIEPGDRGYTF
TGTGCCAGTAGTATAGAGCCGGGGGACCGTGGCTACACCTTC
>TRBJ1-2|.|.|TRBV7-3
CASSLTAASYGYTF
TGTGCCAGCAGCTTAACGGCTGCGTCCTATGGCTACACCTTC
>TRBJ1-1|.|.|TRBV5-1
CASLPGGQGTEAFF
TGCGCCAGCCTTCCTGGAGGGCAAGGCACTGAAGCTTTCTTT
>TRBJ2-3|.|TRBD2|TRBV3-1/TRBV3-2
CASSLRLAGGNTDTQYF
TGTGCCAGCAGCCTGAGACTAGCGGGGGGAAACACAGATACGCAGTATTTT
>TRBJ2-5|once|TRBD2|TRBV10-1
CASSASGETQETQYF
TGCGCCAGCAGTGCTAGCGGGGAGACCCAAGAGACCCAGTACTTC
>TRBJ2-5|.|.|TRBV4-2
CASSQGWTEETQYF
TGTGCCAGCAGCCAAGGCTGGACAGAAGAGACCCAGTACTTC
>TRBJ1-1|.|.|TRBV2
CASSEERGTEAFF
TGTGCCAGCAGTGAAGAAAGGGGGACTGAAGCTTTCTTT
>TRBJ1-5|.|.|TRBV7-8
CASSLLEVRSSYSNQPQHF
TGTGCCAGCAGCTTATTGGAGGTCCGTAGCTCCTATAGCAATCAGCCCCAGCATTTT
>TRBJ1-1|.|.|TRBV2
CASTQDVGNTEAFF
TGTGCCAGCACCCAGGATGTGGGGAACACTGAAGCTTTCTTT
>TRBJ2-3|.|TRBD2|TRBV9
CASSVARTSGGAGSDTQYF
TGTGCCAGCAGCGTAGCCAGGACTAGCGGGGGGGCAGGCTCAGATACGCAGTATTTT
>TRBJ1-2|.|.|TRBV5-1
CASSLGFGYTF
TGCGCCAGCAGCTTGGGGTTTGGCTACACCTTC
>TRBJ1-1|.|.|TRBV18
CASSPPLEGRTEAFF
TGTGCCAGCTCACCTCCGTTGGAGGGGAGAACTGAAGCTTTCTTT
>TRBJ1-1|few|.|TRBV29-1
CSVGSNTEAFF
TGCAGCGTTGGCTCGAACACTGAAGCTTTCTTT
>TRBJ2-1|.|.|TRBV6-1
CASSEGTVRGSSYNEQFF
TGTGCCAGCAGTGAAGGGACAGTCCGTGGAAGCTCCTACAATGAGCAGTTCTTC
>TRBJ2-7|.|.|TRBV2
CASSEEGGGLGEQYF
TGTGCCAGCAGTGAAGAGGGTGGGGGTCTGGGGGAGCAGTACTTC
>TRBJ1-1|.|.|TRBV9
CASSDNVGAEAFF
TGTGCCAGCTCAGACAACGTCGGCGCTGAAGCTTTCTTT
>TRBJ1-2|.|.|TRBV5-1
CASSLWSGDYGYTF
TGCGCCAGCAGCTTGTGGTCGGGGGACTATGGCTACACCTTC
>TRBJ2-1|.|.|TRBV4-2
CASSSGQYNEQFF
TGTGCCAGCAGCTCCGGACAGTACAATGAGCAGTTCTTC
>TRBJ1-1|few|.|TRBV7-3
CASSPVGNTEAFF
TGTGCCAGCAGCCCCGTGGGGAACACTGAAGCTTTCTTT
>TRBJ1-1|.|.|TRBV10-1
CASSTRRDLNRGMNTEAFF
TGCGCCAGCAGTACCCGCCGGGACCTTAATAGGGGGATGAACACTGAAGCTTTCTTT
>TRBJ1-2|.|TRBD1|TRBV2
CASSEEGQGAGYTF
TGTGCCAGCAGTGAAGAGGGACAGGGGGCTGGCTACACCTTC
>TRBJ1-1|.|TRBD1|TRBV25-1
CASSAVDRGNTEAFF
TGTGCCAGCAGTGCTGTGGACAGGGGAAACACTGAAGCTTTCTTT
>TRBJ2-5|.|.|TRBV3-1/TRBV3-2
CASSQDLRGETQYF
TGTGCCAGCAGCCAAGATCTAAGGGGAGAGACCCAGTACTTC
>TRBJ1-4|.|.|TRBV11-2
CASSTPGSSNEKLFF
TGTGCCAGCAGCACCCCCGGGAGTTCTAATGAAAAACTGTTTTTT
>TRBJ2-7|once|.|TRBV20-1
CSASDPTGRSYEQYF
TGCAGTGCTAGTGATCCAACCGGTAGATCCTACGAGCAGTACTTC
>TRBJ1-3|once|.|TRBV6-5
CATRQGSGNTIYF
TGTGCCACACGGCAGGGCTCTGGAAACACCATATATTTT
>TRBJ2-5|.|.|TRBV7-8
CASSLAYREETQYF
TGTGCCAGCAGCTTAGCGTACCGGGAAGAGACCCAGTACTTC
>TRBJ1-1|.|.|TRBV6-1
CATGGNTEAFF
TGTGCCACGGGGGGTAACACTGAAGCTTTCTTT
>TRBJ1-2|.|TRBD1|TRBV5-1
CASSLVGTGKYGYTF
TGCGCCAGCAGCTTGGTGGGGACAGGGAAGTATGGCTACACCTTC
>TRBJ1-1|.|.|TRBV27
CASSFRVSAEAFF
TGTGCCAGCAGTTTTCGGGTGTCTGCGGAAGCTTTCTTT
>TRBJ2-5|.|.|TRBV5-6
CASSLGQRETQYF
TGTGCCAGCAGCTTGGGCCAGCGCGAGACCCAGTACTTC
>TRBJ2-7|.|.|TRBV5-4
CASSSPTGKYEQYF
TGTGCCAGCAGCTCGCCGACGGGAAAATACGAGCAGTACTTC
>TRBJ2-2|.|.|TRBV19
CASSLVAGELFF
TGTGCCAGTAGTTTGGTGGCCGGGGAGCTGTTTTTT
>TRBJ2-7|.|.|TRBV4-1
CASSPTPSYEQYF
TGCGCCAGCAGCCCGACCCCTTCCTACGAGCAGTACTTC
>TRBJ1-1|.|.|TRBV29-1
CSVWGQGRTEAFF
TGCAGCGTATGGGGGCAGGGTCGTACTGAAGCTTTCTTT
>TRBJ1-1|.|.|TRBV27
CASIKNGGTEAFF
TGTGCCAGCATCAAAAATGGGGGCACTGAAGCTTTCTTT
>TRBJ2-3|.|.|TRBV6-2/TRBV6-3
CASSYLGLSPDTQYF
TGTGCCAGCAGTTACCTTGGACTTAGTCCAGATACGCAGTATTTT
>TRBJ2-6|.|.|TRBV18
CASSPRGQGRSGANVLTF
TGTGCCAGCTCACCACGAGGGCAGGGGCGCTCTGGGGCCAACGTCCTGACTTTC
>TRBJ1-2|.|.|TRBV28
CASSTDNYGYTF
TGTGCCAGCAGTACAGATAACTATGGCTACACCTTC
>TRBJ2-5|.|.|TRBV9
CASSVAPQQETQYF
TGTGCCAGCAGCGTAGCCCCGCAGCAAGAGACCCAGTACTTC
>TRBJ1-1|.|.|TRBV12-3/TRBV12-4
CASSAAGWAFF
TGTGCCAGCAGTGCGGCCGGGTGGGCTTTCTTT
>TRBJ1-2|.|.|TRBV3-1/TRBV3-2
CASSQGRGKGPIYGYTF
TGTGCCAGCAGCCAAGGAAGGGGTAAGGGCCCCATCTATGGCTACACCTTC
>TRBJ1-3|once|.|TRBV4-1
CASSPTVGNTIYF
TGCGCCAGCAGCCCCACAGTCGGAAACACCATATATTTT
>TRBJ2-7|.|TRBD1|TRBV25-1
CASSAGQGNHPYEQYF
TGTGCCAGCAGTGCCGGACAGGGTAACCATCCCTACGAGCAGTACTTC
>TRBJ1-1|.|TRBD1|TRBV7-2
CASSLALDRGGTEAFF
TGTGCCAGCAGCTTAGCCCTGGACAGGGGGGGTACTGAAGCTTTCTTT
>TRBJ1-1|.|.|TRBV7-8
CASSLDRNTEAFF
TGTGCCAGCAGCTTAGACAGGAACACTGAAGCTTTCTTT
>TRBJ2-5|.|TRBD2|TRBV15
CATSRVRTSGGPETQYF
TGTGCCACCAGCAGAGTCCGGACTAGCGGGGGGCCAGAGACCCAGTACTTC
>TRBJ2-7|.|TRBD1|TRBV5-1
CASSLDAGTGLNYEQYF
TGCGCCAGCAGCTTGGATGCTGGGACAGGCCTCAACTACGAGCAGTACTTC
>TRBJ1-2|.|.|TRBV7-9
CASSLVGYGYTF
TGTGCCAGCAGCTTAGTGGGGTATGGCTACACCTTC
>TRBJ1-2|.|.|TRBV11-2
CASSLLADSNYGYTF
TGTGCCAGCAGCTTATTAGCAGACTCTAACTATGGCTACACCTTC